The clone carrying this TCR beta chain was seen a handful of times. Its matching antigen is unknown. This entry comes from a study of T cells in Graves' hyperthyroidism and ophthalmopathy. Researchers amplified the TCR beta CDR3 regions from RNA transcripts. HTBI primers were employed in a first-round RT-PCR of the TCR CDR3. One entry per CDR3 protein results from TCRdb running MiXCR on the multiplex PCR reads. The table records hundreds of thousands of distinct CDR3 sequences, just over 45% of them present only once. The CDR3 is made up of 13 amino acids. CDR1 is SGHKS, CDR2 YYEKEE, per germline (reference sequence). Trimming left V 2 bases short and J 7 bases short, with 12 bases between. Not enrolled were patients with uncontrolled infection, other autoimmune disease, pregnancy or lactation. Whole-study findings and limits: The model made its ophthalmopathy prediction, and onset followed a median approximately 6 months later. Blood held most thyroid clonotypes expanded above 0.001 frequency.

Sequenced: peripheral blood or thyroid tissue (not recorded which). The chain has TRBV5-5 and TRBJ1-2, with a tentative D call TRBD1 (6 bases). The TCR comes from a woman younger than 35 with Graves' hyperthyroidism. This chain's CDR3 is CASSFRQDIGYTF. The CDR3 nucleotides read TGTGCCAGCAGCTTTAGACAGGACATTGGCTACACCTTC.